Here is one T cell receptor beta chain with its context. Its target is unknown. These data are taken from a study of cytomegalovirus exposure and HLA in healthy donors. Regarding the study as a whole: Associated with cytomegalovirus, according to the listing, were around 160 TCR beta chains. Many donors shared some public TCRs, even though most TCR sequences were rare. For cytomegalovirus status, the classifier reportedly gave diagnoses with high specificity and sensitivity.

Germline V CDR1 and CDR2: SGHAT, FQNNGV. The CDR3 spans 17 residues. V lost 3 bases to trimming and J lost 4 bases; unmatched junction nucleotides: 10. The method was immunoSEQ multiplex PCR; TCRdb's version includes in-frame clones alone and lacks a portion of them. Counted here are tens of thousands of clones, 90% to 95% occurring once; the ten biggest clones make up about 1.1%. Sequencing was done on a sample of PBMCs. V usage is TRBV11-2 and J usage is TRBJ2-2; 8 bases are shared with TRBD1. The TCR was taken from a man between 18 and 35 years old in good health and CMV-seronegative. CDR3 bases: TGTGCCAGCAGCTTGGGGGCAGGGGGCGAAAGCACCGGGGAGCTGTTTTTT. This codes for CASSLGAGGESTGELFF.